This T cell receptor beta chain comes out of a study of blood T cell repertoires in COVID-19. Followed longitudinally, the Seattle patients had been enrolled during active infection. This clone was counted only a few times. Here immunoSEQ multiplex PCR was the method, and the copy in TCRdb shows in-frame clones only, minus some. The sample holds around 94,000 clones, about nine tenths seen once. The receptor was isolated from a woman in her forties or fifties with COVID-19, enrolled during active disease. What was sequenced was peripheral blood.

CDR3 nucleotide sequence: TGTGCCAGTACTGGGGGCGAGGATTCACCCCTCCACTTT. Translation gives CASTGGEDSPLHF. The chain employs TRBV19 and TRBJ1-6; TRBD1 is a possible D gene (6 bases). V lost 7 bases to trimming and J lost 8 bases, with 12 bases between them. CDR3 size: 13 residues. CDR1 is LNHDA and CDR2 is SQIVND in the germline V gene (reference sequence).